The subject of this entry is one T cell receptor (beta chain). Antigen unknown. This sample stems from a study of shared clonotypes between healthy human individuals. Study outcomes and limitations: It was only blood that was sampled, and tissue repertoires likely differ.

Positive CCR7 selection of CD45RO-negative cells yielded the naive CD8 cells, and terminally differentiated effector memory CD45RA+ cells were excluded. CDR1 and CDR2 from the germline V gene are SGHTA and FQGNSA. Unmatched junction bases numbered 7, after V lost 0 bases and J lost 4 bases. The CDR3 runs 17 residues. The data were produced by immunoSEQ multiplex PCR, yet TCRdb's version contains in-frame clones alone and is incomplete. The table includes over 2,000,000 clones, 93% detected once. The sequence was collected from a man in his late teens or twenties in good health. Some clones in this sample may be carry-over from other donors' samples. The rearrangement uses TRBV7-2 and TRBJ2-3; TRBD1 matches 10 bases. Sequenced sample: naive CD8+ T cells from PBMCs. The CDR3 DNA is TGTGCCAGCAGCTTAGCAGTTGGGACAGGGGATGCAGATACGCAGTATTTT. As protein: CASSLAVGTGDADTQYF. Full variable domain (rest looked up from reference TRBV7-2 and TRBJ2-3): GAGVSQSPSNKVTEKGKDVELRCDPISGHTALYWYRQSLGQGLEFLIYFQGNSAPDKSGLPSDRFSAERTGGSVSTLTIQRTQQEDSAVYLCASSLAVGTGDADTQYFGPGTRLTVL.